A selection of T cell receptor beta chains follows, all from one sample in a study of shared clonotypes between healthy human individuals. Method: immunoSEQ multiplex PCR; TCRdb's copy keeps in-frame clones and lacks some. Among about 470,000 clones listed, around 75% were seen once. What was sequenced was PBMCs. These receptors all stem from a woman in her thirties or forties in good health. Some clones in this sample may be carry-over from other donors' samples. CDR3s include the opening cysteine and the closing phenylalanine or tryptophan. Fields, in order: D gene, clone size, J gene, V gene, CDR3 DNA, CDR3 protein. A D gene is named only where the DNA matches it firmly. Size is stated for part of the rows, as once, few or many counts, or as a class when the clone is expanded.

- - TRBJ1-5 TRBV9 TGTGCCAGCAGCAGGGGGGGAGCCCCAAATCAGCCCCAGCATTTT CASSRGGAPNQPQHF
TRBD2 - TRBJ2-1 TRBV28 TGTGCCAGCAGTTTAGGGCTAGCGGGGTACAATGAGCAGTTCTTC CASSLGLAGYNEQFF
- - TRBJ1-4 TRBV28 TGTGCCAGCAGTTTGAACGGGGGGCGCCCCTTTAATGAAAAACTGTTTTTT CASSLNGGRPFNEKLFF
- - TRBJ1-4 TRBV28 TGTGCCAGCAGTCCCCAGAGGACCCAAAATGAAAAACTGTTTTTT CASSPQRTQNEKLFF
TRBD2 - TRBJ2-1 TRBV6-4 TGTGCCAGCAGTCTAGCGGGAGAGGGTAATGAGCAGTTCTTC CASSLAGEGNEQFF
- - TRBJ1-5 TRBV19 TGTGCCAGTAGTCTGGGCGGGGGCAATCAGCCCCAGCATTTT CASSLGGGNQPQHF
- - TRBJ2-7 TRBV18 TGTGCCAGCTCACTGTCCGGAGGTTACGAGCAGTACTTC CASSLSGGYEQYF
TRBD1 - TRBJ1-3 TRBV11-2 TGTGCCAGCAGAAAACCGGGACAGGGGGCTTGGGCTGGAAACACCATATATTTT CASRKPGQGAWAGNTIYF
TRBD2 few TRBJ2-3 TRBV4-2 TGTGCCAGCAGCCAAGGGGTGACTAGCGAGCTAAGCACAGATACGCAGTATTTT CASSQGVTSELSTDTQYF
- - TRBJ2-2 TRBV18 TGTGCCAGCTCACCAGGGTTTGATTTTACCGGGGAGCTGTTTTTT CASSPGFDFTGELFF
- - TRBJ1-1 TRBV5-6 TGTGCCAGCAGCTTGAAGAGGGGAACTGAAGCTTTCTTT CASSLKRGTEAFF
TRBD2 - TRBJ2-7 TRBV7-9 TGTGCCAGCAGCGCCTGGACTAGCGGGAGTGTCGAGCAGTACTTC CASSAWTSGSVEQYF
- - TRBJ2-4 TRBV19 TGTGCCAGTAGTAACCCGGGTGACAAAAACATTCAGTACTTC CASSNPGDKNIQYF
- few TRBJ1-4 TRBV30 TGTGCCCGGAGGTCCCCAGGGGCTGAAAAACTGTTTTTT CARRSPGAEKLFF
- few TRBJ2-7 TRBV6-1 TGTGCCAGCAGTGAAGCGTTTTGGGGGGTGACGTCCTACGAGCAGTACTTC CASSEAFWGVTSYEQYF
- once TRBJ1-4 TRBV21-1 TGTGCCACCTCACTGACCCCGGTTCGGGAAAAACTGTTTTTT CATSLTPVREKLFF
- - TRBJ2-2 TRBV18 TGTGCCAGCTCACACGACAGGATTAAGGACACCGGGGAGCTGTTTTTT CASSHDRIKDTGELFF
TRBD2 - TRBJ2-1 TRBV11-2 TGTGCCAGCAGCCAGGGGTCCCAGGGACTAGCGATTAATGAGCAGTTCTTC CASSQGSQGLAINEQFF